The 3 T cell receptor beta chains below were found in one sample sequenced in a study of blood T cell repertoires in COVID-19. The table came from immunoSEQ multiplex PCR; TCRdb's copy has only in-frame clones and leaves some out. The sample contains hundreds of thousands of clones, about 90% of which appear only once. Sequencing was done on a sample of PBMCs or T cells enriched from blood (not recorded which). These receptors all come from a man in his forties or fifties in a cohort exposed to, infected with or recovered from COVID-19 (not recorded which).

The chain recombines TRBV28 with TRBJ2-1, with 8 positions matching TRBD2. The CDR3 covers 15 residues. After removal of 4 bases from V and 8 bases from J, the junction contained 10 bases not matched to a gene. Germline CDR1 is MDHEN and CDR2 is SYDVKM. For the CDR3, the DNA is TGTGCCAGCAGTTCCCGGACCGGGGGGGATTATGAGCAGTTCTTC. This gives the protein CASSSRTGGDYEQFF.

The V call is TRBV28, the J call TRBJ1-5; 7 nucleotides align to TRBD1. CDR3 length: 13 residues. Germline lookup yields CDR1 MDHEN and CDR2 SYDVKM. V shed 7 bases, J shed 7 bases, and the junction held 7 bases outside the gene matches. The CDR3 reads CASNYRGSQPQHF. The CDR3 DNA follows: TGTGCCAGCAACTACAGGGGATCCCAGCCCCAGCATTTT.

The chain employs TRBV11-2 and TRBJ2-1; TRBD2 matches at 12 bases. CDR1 is SGHAT and CDR2 is FQNNGV in the germline V gene. J lost 9 bases, V lost 5 bases, and 11 bases had no gene match. The CDR3 is 16 residues long. This CDR3 is CASSHKGPSGRGEQFF. The CDR3 DNA sequence: TGTGCCAGCAGCCATAAGGGGCCTAGCGGGAGGGGTGAGCAGTTCTTC. The whole variable domain, filled in from reference TRBV11-2 and TRBJ2-1, reads EAGVAQSPRYKIIEKRQSVAFWCNPISGHATLYWYQQILGQGPKLLIQFQNNGVVDDSQLPKDRFSAERLKGVDSTLKIQPAKLEDSAVYLCASSHKGPSGRGEQFFGPGTRLTVL.